One sample yielded the 17 T cell receptor beta chains listed below, sequenced in a study of blood T cell repertoires in COVID-19. Sequencing used immunoSEQ multiplex PCR; TCRdb keeps in-frame clones, though not all of them. The data contain 68,000 or so clones, 87% of them singletons. The sequenced material came from peripheral blood. The receptors here all came from a woman aged 45-59 years with COVID-19, enrolled during active disease.

Concerning this clone itself: The junction and the germline gene differ at one end; a read error may be behind it. The V and J genes are TRBV4-2 and TRBJ1-5; no reliable D call. Looked up from germline, CDR1 is LGHNA and CDR2 is YNFKEQ. The CDR3 is 12 residues long. CDR3 loop: CASSQVGNPPHF. The CDR3 DNA follows: TGTGCCAGCAGCCAAGTGGGCAACCCCCCGCATTTT.

V usage is TRBV2 and J usage is TRBJ2-1, with 8 positions matching TRBD1. CDR1 SNHLY and CDR2 FYNNEI come from the germline V gene. The CDR3 sequence is 13 residues long. Trimming removed 5 bases from V and 15 bases from J; junction bases left unmatched: 12. The chain's CDR3 is CASSHLQGAIGFF. DNA of the CDR3: TGTGCCAGCAGTCACCTCCAGGGGGCAATTGGGTTCTTC.

The genes are TRBV2 and TRBJ2-3, with TRBD1 as a possible D gene (7 bases). The CDR3 runs to 14 residues. Germline CDR1 is SNHLY and CDR2 is FYNNEI. Trimming cost V 6 bases and J 6 bases, with 16 bases left between them. The CDR3 coding sequence is TGTGCCAGCAGCCTCGGACTACAGGGGGATACGCAGTATTTT. Its protein is CASSLGLQGDTQYF.

This chain joins TRBV23-1 and TRBJ1-5; TRBD1 might be the D (5 bases). TRBV23-1 is filed as an ORF, its function uncertain. This CDR3 has 17 residues. V lost 4 bases, J lost 2 bases, and 18 bases lay in between. CDR3 DNA: TGCGCCAGCAGTCGGAACATCGGGGGAATGGGCAATCAGCCCCAGCATTTT. Protein product: CASSRNIGGMGNQPQHF.

The V gene is TRBV30, the J gene TRBJ2-1; the match to TRBD1 covers 7 bases. This CDR3 has 15 residues. The germline V gene encodes CDR1 GTSNPN and CDR2 SVGIG (reference sequence). V lost 3 bases and J lost 9; bases outside the gene matches: 14. This CDR3 is CAWRAGTALWGEQFF. For the CDR3, the DNA is TGTGCCTGGAGAGCTGGGACAGCCCTTTGGGGTGAGCAGTTCTTC.

The J gene is TRBJ2-1, the V gene TRBV28; maybe TRBD2 (5 bases). Between the trimmed V and J ends, which lost 7 bases and 3 bases, there was a span of 13 bases. CDR3 size: 14 residues. CDR1 MDHEN and CDR2 SYDVKM come from the germline V gene. The CDR3 DNA sequence: TGTGCCAGCAAGGGCGGGTCCTACTACAATGAGCAGTTCTTC. Its translation: CASKGGSYYNEQFF. Looking up the rest from reference TRBV28 and TRBJ2-1 gives the full variable domain: DVKVTQSSRYLVKRTGEKVFLECVQDMDHENMFWYRQDPGLGLRLIYFSYDVKMKEKGDIPEGYSVSREKKERFSLILESASTNQTSMYLCASKGGSYYNEQFFGPGTRLTVL.

The chain carries TRBV4-1 and TRBJ1-3; TRBD1 might be the D (5 bases). V lost 3 bases and J lost 9, with 15 bases in between. The germline V gene encodes CDR1 MGHRA and CDR2 YSYEKL. There are 14 residues in the CDR3. In nucleotides, the CDR3 is TGCGCCAGCAGCCAGCCGACAGCGCGGAGCACCATATATTTT. It translates to CASSQPTARSTIYF.

The CDR3, as DNA: TGTGCCAGCAACCTGGGGGGGGACCAAGAGACCCAGTACTTC. Translation: CASNLGGDQETQYF. V is TRBV28 and J is TRBJ2-5; 7 bases fit TRBD2. J gave up 0 bases and V 7 bases, and 5 bases lay outside the gene matches. Germline V gene sequence: CDR1 MDHEN, CDR2 SYDVKM. The CDR3 is 14 amino acids.

The V gene is TRBV2, the J gene TRBJ2-2; 15 positions agree with TRBD2. The CDR3 loop spans 17 amino acids. V dropped 4 bases and J dropped 4; count of bases not matched to a gene: 4. Germline lookup yields CDR1 SNHLY and CDR2 FYNNEI. The CDR3 loop is CASSGTSGRGATGELFF. The CDR3, as DNA: TGTGCCAGCAGTGGGACTAGCGGGAGGGGTGCCACCGGGGAGCTGTTTTTT.

This chain uses TRBV19 with TRBJ2-1; a possible D gene is TRBD2 (5 bases). The CDR3 covers 13 residues. CDR1 and CDR2 (germline): LNHDA, SQIVND (reference sequence). Trimming took 7 bases from V and 9 from J, leaving 16 bases between them. CDR3 residues: CASKLEGLSEQFF. In DNA form, the CDR3 reads TGTGCCAGTAAACTTGAGGGTTTGAGTGAGCAGTTCTTC.

The chain recombines TRBV14 with TRBJ1-4, with D possibly being TRBD1 (5 bases). The CDR3 covers 15 residues. CDR1 and CDR2 (germline): SGHDN, FVKESK. V gave up 4 bases and J gave up 3 bases, with 12 bases separating them. This chain's CDR3 is CASSLLTAPNEKLFF. The CDR3 nucleotides read TGTGCCAGCAGCCTCCTGACAGCACCTAATGAAAAACTGTTTTTT.

J is TRBJ2-1 and V is TRBV5-1, with TRBD2 matching over 7 bases. The CDR3 runs to 15 residues. The germline gives CDR1 SGHRS, CDR2 YFSETQ. Trimming took 5 bases from V and 0 from J; bases not matched to a gene: 5. The CDR3 region has the DNA TGCGCCAGCAGAGCGGGGCTGAGCTCCTACAATGAGCAGTTCTTC. It is translated as CASRAGLSSYNEQFF. Based on the CDR3 plus reference TRBV5-1 and TRBJ2-1, the full variable domain is KAGVTQTPRYLIKTRGQQVTLSCSPISGHRSVSWYQQTPGQGLQFLFEYFSETQRNKGNFPGRFSGRQFSNSRSEMNVSTLELGDSALYLCASRAGLSSYNEQFFGPGTRLTVL.

CDR3 DNA: TGTGCCAGCAGCACCGGGACAGGGGCCCCTAATCAGCCCCAGCATTTT. It encodes CASSTGTGAPNQPQHF. The chain is built from TRBV21-1 and TRBJ1-5; TRBD1, the table's D call, was not compared with the DNA. TRBV21-1 is labeled a pseudogene. The CDR3 totals 16 residues.

This chain joins TRBV9 and TRBJ1-4, with 12 bases lining up with TRBD1. V gave up 3 bases and J gave up 8 bases; unmatched junction bases: 5. This CDR3 spans 15 amino acids. Germline V gene data show CDR1 as SGDLS and CDR2 as YYNGEE. The CDR3 region is CASSEGTGGGEKLFF. CDR3 nucleotides: TGTGCCAGCAGCGAGGGGACAGGGGGCGGCGAAAAACTGTTTTTT.

The chain recombines TRBV4-2 with TRBJ2-3, with D maybe TRBD1 (6 bases). Germline V gives CDR1 LGHNA, CDR2 YNFKEQ. V was cut by 1 base and J by 0 bases, with 8 bases left in between. This CDR3 has 15 residues. Written as DNA, the CDR3 is TGTGCCAGCAGCCAAGTAACAGGGAGCACAGATACGCAGTATTTT. This codes for CASSQVTGSTDTQYF.

V and J are TRBV5-6 and TRBJ2-7; maybe TRBD1 (5 bases). V was trimmed by 1 base and J by 5 bases, leaving 10 bases between them. CDR1 is SGHDT and CDR2 is YYEEEE in the germline V gene. CDR3 length: 13 residues. In DNA form, the CDR3 reads TGTGCCAGCAGCTTGACAGGTGACCACGAGCAGTACTTC. This gives the protein CASSLTGDHEQYF.

This chain joins TRBV27 and TRBJ2-1; 8 bases line up with TRBD2. The V gene end was trimmed by 3 bases and the J gene end by 0 bases; junction bases not matched to a gene: 10. Per germline, CDR1 MNHEY and CDR2 SMNVEV (reference sequence). The CDR3 extends over 18 amino acids. This CDR3 is CASSLGSVGRGSYNEQFF. The CDR3 bases are TGTGCCAGCAGTTTGGGTTCAGTCGGGAGGGGCTCCTACAATGAGCAGTTCTTC.